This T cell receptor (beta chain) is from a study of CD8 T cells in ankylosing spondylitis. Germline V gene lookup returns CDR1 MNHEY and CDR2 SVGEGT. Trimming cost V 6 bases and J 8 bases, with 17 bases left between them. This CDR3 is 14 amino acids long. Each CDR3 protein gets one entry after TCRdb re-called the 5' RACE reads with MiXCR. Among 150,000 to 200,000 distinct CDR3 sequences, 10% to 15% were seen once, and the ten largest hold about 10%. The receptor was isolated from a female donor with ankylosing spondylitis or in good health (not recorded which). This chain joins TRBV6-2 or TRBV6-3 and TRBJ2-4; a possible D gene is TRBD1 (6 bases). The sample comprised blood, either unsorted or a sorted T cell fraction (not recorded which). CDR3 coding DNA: TGTGCCAGCAGCTCTTCAGGGGCGGAGGACATTCAGTACTTC. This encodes CASSSSGAEDIQYF.